These T cell receptor beta chains were read from a single sample in a study of Ad26.COV2.S vaccination and SARS-CoV-2 variants. Only in-frame clones appear in the TCRdb table, and some are missing; sequencing was by immunoSEQ multiplex PCR. Among approximately 300,000 clones, 70% to 90% were seen once, and the ten largest hold under 2%. This material consisted of peripheral blood, taken in a trial of Ad26.COV2.S vaccine versus placebo. These receptors were taken from a person between 18 and 65 years old who received the Ad26.COV2.S COVID-19 vaccine or a placebo. Both conserved end residues are part of each CDR3. The D gene is left open where the match is weak. The size of a clone is reported for some rows only, either as once, few or many, or as a class for expanded clones.

V	length	J	D	size	DNA	CDR3
TRBV24-1	16	TRBJ2-2	TRBD1	.	TGTGCCACCAGTGACCCCGGGACAGGGAGTACCGGGGAGCTGTTTTTT	CATSDPGTGSTGELFF
TRBV7-2	15	TRBJ1-3	.	.	TGTGCCAGCAGCTTATCGACCAACTCTGGAAACACCATATATTTT	CASSLSTNSGNTIYF
TRBV6-5	15	TRBJ1-3	TRBD1	.	TGTGCCAGCAGTTACACTCAGGGGGTAGGAAGCACCATATATTTT	CASSYTQGVGSTIYF
TRBV5-1	18	TRBJ2-5	.	once	TGCGCCAGCAGCTTTGGATCGGGGGGCCGGCCAAAACAAGAGACCCAGTACTTC	CASSFGSGGRPKQETQYF
TRBV6-2/TRBV6-3	14	TRBJ1-1	.	.	TGTGCCAGCAGTTACTCGTTGTCAAACACTGAAGCTTTCTTT	CASSYSLSNTEAFF
TRBV27	13	TRBJ1-2	.	few	TGTGCCAGCTCCGAGGCTGGGGGATATGGCTACACCTTC	CASSEAGGYGYTF
TRBV7-2	15	TRBJ2-7	TRBD1	.	TGTGCCAGCAGCACCCTGACAGGGGGGATCTACGAGCAGTACTTC	CASSTLTGGIYEQYF
TRBV20-1	14	TRBJ1-5	.	.	TGCAGTGCTAGTGCGGGGCGGTGGGATCAGCCCCAGCATTTT	CSASAGRWDQPQHF
TRBV7-2	15	TRBJ2-6	.	.	TGTGCCAGCAGCTATGGCCAGGGTATAGGAAACGTCCTGACTTTC	CASSYGQGIGNVLTF
TRBV7-2	14	TRBJ2-7	.	once	TGTGCCAGCAGCTTGCGGCGGAACTCCTACGAGCAGTACTTC	CASSLRRNSYEQYF
TRBV5-1	13	TRBJ1-2	TRBD1	.	TGCGCCAGCAGCTTTGACAGGGCAAGTTTGAACACCTTC	CASSFDRASLNTF
TRBV7-5	17	TRBJ1-1	.	.	TGTGCCAGAAGCGACGGCTGCCGGGACCCTCATAACACTGAAGCTTTCTTT	CARSDGCRDPHNTEAFF
TRBV19	14	TRBJ1-1	TRBD1	.	TGTGCCAGTAGAAGGGACAGGGGGCTCACTGAAGCTTTCTTT	CASRRDRGLTEAFF
TRBV10-3	16	TRBJ1-3	.	.	TGTGCCATCAGTGAGTCAACGGGAGGGGCTGGAAACACCATATATTTT	CAISESTGGAGNTIYF
TRBV6-5	15	TRBJ1-2	.	.	TGTGCCAGCAGTTATTACAGTCCAGGCAACTATGGCTACACCTTC	CASSYYSPGNYGYTF
TRBV6-5	15	TRBJ1-6	.	.	TGTGCCAGCAGCTCTGGGACAATCGAGAATTCACCCCTCCACTTT	CASSSGTIENSPLHF
TRBV29-1	13	TRBJ2-7	.	few	TGCAGCGTTGCAGGGAGAGTAGCCTACGAGCAGTACTTC	CSVAGRVAYEQYF
TRBV3-1/TRBV3-2	17	TRBJ2-7	.	.	TGTGCCAGCAGCCAAGATCTACGGGCCCAGTCCGCTATGGAGCAGTACTTC	CASSQDLRAQSAMEQYF
TRBV19	15	TRBJ1-1	TRBD1	.	TGTGCCAGTAACCATTGGACAGGGACCGACACTGAAGCTTTCTTT	CASNHWTGTDTEAFF
TRBV6-5	13	TRBJ1-2	.	.	TGTGCCAGCAGCGCCGGTAGGGAGTATGGCTACACCTTC	CASSAGREYGYTF
TRBV19	17	TRBJ2-2	.	once	TGTGCCAGTAGTATGGGGGACCCACGAATGGTCACCGGGGAGCTGTTTTTT	CASSMGDPRMVTGELFF
TRBV7-2	13	TRBJ2-5	TRBD1	.	TGTGCCAGCAGCTCACAGGGGGGAGAGACCCAGTACTTC	CASSSQGGETQYF
TRBV18	13	TRBJ2-4	.	once	TGTGCCAGCTCACCCTTGGACAAAAACATTCAGTACTTC	CASSPLDKNIQYF
TRBV9	13	TRBJ2-1	.	.	TGTGCCAGCAGCGGGGGGGTTGCGAATGAGCAGTTCTTC	CASSGGVANEQFF
TRBV5-1	13	TRBJ1-2	.	.	TGCGCCAGCAGCTATGACAGGAACTATGGCTACACCTTC	CASSYDRNYGYTF
TRBV5-1	17	TRBJ2-2	TRBD1	.	TGCGCCAGCAGCTTGGTTGCACAGGGGGCTTCTACCGGGGAGCTGTTTTTT	CASSLVAQGASTGELFF
TRBV6-6	14	TRBJ1-1	.	.	TGTGCCAGCAGTGCACCGGAACGCAGGGGTGAAGCTTTCTTT	CASSAPERRGEAFF
TRBV11-2	11	TRBJ2-5	.	.	TGTGCCAGCAGCTTTGGGGAGACCCAGTACTTC	CASSFGETQYF
TRBV5-1	15	TRBJ1-2	.	.	TGCGCCAGCAGCCCGGGGGGGACCGCTGGTGAAGGCTACACCTTC	CASSPGGTAGEGYTF
TRBV6-6	13	TRBJ2-3	.	.	TGTGCCAGCAGTTATCCCCTCCTCATTACGCAGTATTTT	CASSYPLLITQYF
TRBV7-2	14	TRBJ1-2	.	once	TGTGCCAGCAGTAGCGCCAGACAATCCTATGGCTACACCTTC	CASSSARQSYGYTF
TRBV3-1/TRBV3-2	15	TRBJ1-6	.	few	TGTGCCAGCAGCCCTCCGAGCTCCTATAATTCACCCCTCCACTTT	CASSPPSSYNSPLHF
TRBV7-2	15	TRBJ2-1	TRBD1	.	TGTGCCAGCAGCCTCGACAGGGGGCGCAACAATGAGCAGTTCTTC	CASSLDRGRNNEQFF
TRBV4-2	15	TRBJ1-2	.	.	TGTGCCAGCAGCCAAGTCTCCGCCAGGGACTATGGCTACACCTTC	CASSQVSARDYGYTF
TRBV6-1	13	TRBJ1-3	.	few	TGTGCCAGCAGTGAATCCGTAGGAAACACCATATATTTT	CASSESVGNTIYF
TRBV10-3	20	TRBJ2-2	.	.	TGTGCCATCAGTGACTCCGGGCTCCCTCAGGGATCGAGGAACACCGGGGAGCTGTTTTTT	CAISDSGLPQGSRNTGELFF
TRBV2	15	TRBJ1-2	TRBD1	once	TGTGCCAGCACATTGACAGGGGGAGCGGACTATGGCTACACCTTC	CASTLTGGADYGYTF
TRBV4-3	15	TRBJ2-5	.	once	TGCGCCAGCAGCCCAGGGGGAGGGACGGGGGAGACCCAGTACTTC	CASSPGGGTGETQYF
TRBV20-1	13	TRBJ2-7	TRBD2	.	TGCAGTGCTAGTAGCGGGGGAGGGTACGAGCAGTACTTC	CSASSGGGYEQYF
TRBV20-1	11	TRBJ1-2	.	many	TGCAGTGCTAGACTTCCCTATGGCTACACCTTC	CSARLPYGYTF
TRBV6-2/TRBV6-3	14	TRBJ2-4	.	.	TGTGCCAGCAGTTCCGGGACACTACTTGACATTCAGTACTTC	CASSSGTLLDIQYF
TRBV7-3	16	TRBJ2-1	TRBD1	.	TGTGCCAGCAGCTTAACGTTAGGGACAGATTACAATGAGCAGTTCTTC	CASSLTLGTDYNEQFF
TRBV6-5	13	TRBJ1-1	TRBD1	.	TGTGCCAGCAGTTACTCGGGGACAGGCGAAGCTTTCTTT	CASSYSGTGEAFF
TRBV5-1	14	TRBJ2-2	.	few	TGCGCCAGCAGCTTGGGGGGGCACACCGGGGAGCTGTTTTTT	CASSLGGHTGELFF
TRBV10-3	11	TRBJ1-2	.	.	TGTGCCATCTCCCCGGGGTATGGCTACACCTTC	CAISPGYGYTF
TRBV3-1/TRBV3-2	15	TRBJ1-1	TRBD1	.	TGTGCCAGCAGCCCATGGGACAGGGCGAACACTGAAGCTTTCTTT	CASSPWDRANTEAFF
TRBV30	9	TRBJ1-5	.	few	TGTGCACCCTATCAGCCCCAGCATTTT	CAPYQPQHF
TRBV6-5	15	TRBJ2-7	.	.	TGTGCCAGCAGTACACCTCGCGGAGATTCCTACGAGCAGTACTTC	CASSTPRGDSYEQYF
TRBV6-5	16	TRBJ1-1	.	.	TGTGCCAGCAGTTACTCCGGTACCAGACCCAACACTGAAGCTTTCTTT	CASSYSGTRPNTEAFF
TRBV10-3	16	TRBJ2-5	.	.	TGTGCCATCAGTGAGTTGGGGAAGACAGGAGGGGAGACCCAGTACTTC	CAISELGKTGGETQYF
TRBV6-2/TRBV6-3	13	TRBJ2-1	.	.	TGTGCCAGCAGTCGTACAGGAGACAATGAGCAGTTCTTC	CASSRTGDNEQFF
TRBV5-1	15	TRBJ1-6	.	.	TGCGCCAGCAGCTTGTTACAGGGTTTTAGTTCACCCCTCCACTTT	CASSLLQGFSSPLHF